One sample yielded the 7 T cell receptor beta chains listed below, sequenced in a study of T-cell memory formation after mild COVID-19. TCRdb processed the 5' RACE reads anew with MiXCR; each CDR3 protein has one entry. The table lists 250,000 to 300,000 distinct CDR3 sequences, around 15% of them singletons. Specimen: PBMCs or a T cell subset sorted from them (not recorded which). These receptors all come from a man between 18 and 35 years old who had mild COVID-19 (a few samples of this study predate the infection). Cell type and time point are not known.

The rearrangement links TRBV2 to TRBJ2-7; D may be TRBD1 (5 bases). The germline V gene has CDR1 SNHLY and CDR2 FYNNEI. The V gene lost 7 bases and the J gene lost 3 bases, with 13 bases spanning the gap. There are 13 residues in the CDR3. The CDR3 DNA reads as TGTGCCAGCATAGGCAGGGAAGACTACGAGCAGTACTTC. This encodes CASIGREDYEQYF.

The chain employs TRBV4-3 and TRBJ2-7; 9 bases line up with TRBD1. The CDR3 spans 14 residues. J lost 3 bases, V lost 4 bases, and 4 bases had no gene match. CDR1 is LGHNA, CDR2 YSLEER, per germline. CDR3 coding DNA: TGCGCCAGCAGCCCATCGGGACAGGGCTACGAGCAGTACTTC. Encoded protein: CASSPSGQGYEQYF.

The DNA for the CDR3 is TGTGCCAGCAGCACCGGACAGGGTGGGTCCTACGAGCAGTACGTC. Translated, it gives CASSTGQGGSYEQYV. This chain joins TRBV11-2 and TRBJ2-7, with 8 bases lining up with TRBD1. Germline V gene data show CDR1 as SGHAT and CDR2 as FQNNGV. This CDR3 is 15 amino acids long. V lost 5 bases, J lost 1 base, and 7 bases stayed unmatched.

This clonotype was observed a handful of times. The genes are TRBV6-2 or TRBV6-3 and TRBJ2-5; the D is unclear. CDR1 is MNHEY and CDR2 is SVGEGT in the germline V gene. Trimming removed 6 bases from V and 1 base from J, with 12 bases in between. The CDR3 sequence is 14 residues long. CDR3 region: CASSDPPVQETQYF. CDR3 sequence (DNA): TGTGCCAGCAGCGACCCCCCGGTCCAAGAGACCCAGTACTTC.

The chain is built from TRBV7-2 and TRBJ1-1; TRBD1 aligns across 8 bases. Per the germline V gene, CDR1 is SGHTA and CDR2 is FQGNSA. Unmatched junction bases numbered 4, after V lost 2 bases and J lost 2 bases. The CDR3 has 15 amino acids. CDR3 sequence (DNA): TGTGCCAGCAGCTTAAACAGGGGGGCAAACACTGAAGCTTTCTTT. Translation: CASSLNRGANTEAFF.

This clonotype was picked up a small number of times. V gene TRBV5-6 combines with J gene TRBJ1-1; D ambiguous. Trimming left V 6 bases short and J 9 bases short, with 15 bases between. The CDR3 is 12 amino acids. Per the germline V gene, CDR1 is SGHDT and CDR2 is YYEEEE. The CDR3 DNA reads as TGTGCCAGCACCTCTCTCGCTGGTAAAGCTTTCTTT. Residues: CASTSLAGKAFF.

This clonotype appeared a few times. The genes are TRBV27 and TRBJ2-3; TRBD1 might be the D (5 bases). Germline CDR1 MNHEY, CDR2 SMNVEV (reference sequence). Trimming stripped 8 bases from V and 1 base from J, with 13 bases between. The CDR3 consists of 14 residues. CDR3 DNA sequence: TGTGCCAGCTCACAGGAAGACGGCACAGATACGCAGTATTTT. It codes for CASSQEDGTDTQYF.